This TCR beta chain is drawn from a study of T cells in Graves' hyperthyroidism and ophthalmopathy. As for the study in general: Peripheral blood sampling occurred at initial diagnosis, before any treatment. Study outcomes and limitations: Most clonotypes that expanded in the thyroid above 0.001 also showed up in blood.

Used for diagnoses were clinical symptoms, serum thyroxine and TRAb, thyroid ultrasound and orbital computed tomography. This CDR3 has 15 amino acids. J lost 5 bases, V lost 5 bases, and 8 bases had no gene match. Germline V gene lookup returns CDR1 MNHEY and CDR2 SMNVEV (reference sequence). The investigators amplified TCR beta CDR3 regions from RNA transcripts. HTBI primers were the set used in a first-round RT-PCR of the TCR CDR3. TCRdb re-analysed the multiplex PCR reads in MiXCR, keeping a single row per CDR3 protein. Here the sample spans over 150,000 distinct CDR3 sequences, around a sixth being singletons. Comments on this clonotype: What it binds is unknown.

This TCR was recovered from a woman aged 45-60 years with Graves' hyperthyroidism. The rearrangement joins TRBV27 to TRBJ1-5; 8 bases are shared with TRBD1. Material for sequencing was blood. The DNA of the CDR3 is TGTGCCAGCAGTCCCGGATCAGGGGGCGATCAGCCCCAGCATTTT. It codes for CASSPGSGGDQPQHF.